The clone carrying this T cell receptor (beta chain) is judged medium-sized. Within a library made for alpha chains, this beta chain is off target, and its count is uninformative. This record belongs to a study of spatial heterogeneity in lung cancer. Study context: Raw reads contained each unique TCR and UMI combination more than ten times on average.

Described time point: sample taken at primary tumor resection. Tumor, nontumor lung or frozen PBMC supplied whole RNA that was sequenced unsorted. The library protocol tagged each TCR cDNA with a unique molecular identifier. TCRdb redid the calling of the 5' RACE reads with MiXCR, one entry per CDR3 protein. This sample has more than 5,500 distinct CDR3 sequences, with roughly 7% found just once. Trimming took off 2 bases at V and 0 bases at J, with 6 bases between the two ends. This CDR3 spans 14 amino acids. In germline, CDR1 is SGHTA, CDR2 FQGNSA. The sample in question was PBMCs, obtained at surgery. This clonotype was sampled from a male donor with early-stage non-small cell lung cancer. This chain joins TRBV7-2 and TRBJ2-3; no firm D call. The DNA for the CDR3 is TGTGCCAGCAGCTTAACGGCGAGCACAGATACGCAGTATTTT. Its translation: CASSLTASTDTQYF.